This record covers a single T cell receptor beta chain. This clone was recorded a few times. Its antigen remains unidentified. No much larger clonotype is one base removed from it; base qualities were not supplied. This sample is drawn from a study of lymphopenia after photon versus proton radiotherapy (dated by TCRdb to the late 2010s). Broadly, across the study: In patients with gastrointestinal tumors who developed high-grade lymphopenia, the study compared the immunological effects of photon radiation therapy with those of proton radiation therapy. A cohort of around 21 patients with gastrointestinal tumors who received either photon or proton therapy and subsequently developed lymphopenia was included. The goal of the study was to describe how the two radiation modalities differ in their effects on the immune system. Study-wide conclusions, independent of this receptor: During treatment, patients who received proton therapy stayed relatively stable, whereas patients who received photon therapy lost naive T cells and TCR diversity and gained effector/memory populations. The authors looked at the survival association only in patients who died, and they framed better survival with proton therapy as a possibility rather than a demonstrated result. Across the cohort, among patients who died, a greater drop in TCR diversity after the nadir was inversely correlated with overall survival time. After the lymphocyte count nadir, photon-treated repertoires showed oligoclonal expansion, especially of CD8+ Temra cells, which drove the drop in diversity.

Library preparation employed the immunoSEQ multiplex PCR assay. T cell repertoires were profiled with deep sequencing of rearranged TCR beta loci together with multiparametric flow cytometry. In TCRdb, the immuneACCESS table is reduced to in-frame sequences with V and J assigned. These tables do not hold every clone; where another copy was compared, an unresolved V gene accounts for under half, and the others remain unexplained. The sample table holds 150,000 to 200,000 clones, of which 88% were seen once. Of the sample, roughly 4.7% falls within the top ten clones. The clonotype was recovered from a man aged 45-60 years with gastric cancer. The sample here was peripheral blood, taken from a patient treated with photon-based radiotherapy.

CDR3 protein: CASSAAYEQYF. The sequenced DNA: TGTGCCAGCAGCGCAGCCTACGAGCAGTACTTC. This chain is built from TRBV7-9 and TRBJ2-7, with the identity of the D gene unclear. Its CDR3 holds 11 amino acids, cysteine through phenylalanine. The only DNA kept is the CDR3, 33 bases in frame from the first base. V loses 5 bases, J loses 2 bases, and the germline ends lie 4 bases apart. According to the germline V gene (reference sequence), CDR1 reads SEHNR and CDR2 reads FQNEAQ.